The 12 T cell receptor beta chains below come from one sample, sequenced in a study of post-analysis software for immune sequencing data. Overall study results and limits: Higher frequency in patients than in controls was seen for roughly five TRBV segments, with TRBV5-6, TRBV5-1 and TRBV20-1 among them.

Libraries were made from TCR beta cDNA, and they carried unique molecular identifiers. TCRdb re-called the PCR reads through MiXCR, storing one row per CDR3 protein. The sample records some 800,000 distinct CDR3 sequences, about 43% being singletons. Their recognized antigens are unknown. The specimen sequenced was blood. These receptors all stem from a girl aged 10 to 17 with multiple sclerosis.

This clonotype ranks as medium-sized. The CDR3 coding sequence is TGTGCCATTATCAGGGGAGATACGCAGTATTTT. Protein: CAIIRGDTQYF. V is TRBV12-3 or TRBV12-4 and J is TRBJ2-3, with D possibly being TRBD1 (6 bases). The CDR3 has 11 residues. Between the trimmed V and J ends, which lost 10 bases and 5 bases, there was a span of 10 bases.

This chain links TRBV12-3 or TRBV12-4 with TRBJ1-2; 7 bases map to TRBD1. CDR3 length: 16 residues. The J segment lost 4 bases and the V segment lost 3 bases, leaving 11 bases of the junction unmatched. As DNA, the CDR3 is TGTGCCAGCAGTTTTACAGGGGCCAGATCCCTCTATGGCTACACCTTC. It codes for CASSFTGARSLYGYTF.

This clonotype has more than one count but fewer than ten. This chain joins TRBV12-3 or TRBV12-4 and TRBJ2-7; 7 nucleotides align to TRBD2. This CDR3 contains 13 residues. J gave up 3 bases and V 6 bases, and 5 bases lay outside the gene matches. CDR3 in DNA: TGTGCCAGCAGCTCCCAGCGGGACTACGAGCAGTACTTC. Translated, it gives CASSSQRDYEQYF.

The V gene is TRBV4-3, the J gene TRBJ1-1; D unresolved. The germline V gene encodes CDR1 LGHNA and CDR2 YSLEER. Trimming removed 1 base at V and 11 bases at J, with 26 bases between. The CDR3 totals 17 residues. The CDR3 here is CASSQGSPLISLSEAFF. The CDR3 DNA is TGCGCCAGCAGCCAAGGTTCACCCCTTATTAGCCTTAGTGAGGCTTTCTTT.

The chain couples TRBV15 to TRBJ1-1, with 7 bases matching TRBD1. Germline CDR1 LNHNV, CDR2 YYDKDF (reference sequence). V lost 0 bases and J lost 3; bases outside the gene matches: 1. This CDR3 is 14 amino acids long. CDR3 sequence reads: CATSREQGYTEAFF. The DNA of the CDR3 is TGTGCCACCAGCAGAGAACAGGGGTACACTGAAGCTTTCTTT.

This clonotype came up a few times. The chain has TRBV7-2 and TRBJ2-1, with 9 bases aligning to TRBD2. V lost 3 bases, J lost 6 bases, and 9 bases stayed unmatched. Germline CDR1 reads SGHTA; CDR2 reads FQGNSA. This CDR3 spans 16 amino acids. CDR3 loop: CASSFVPAGGLNEQFF. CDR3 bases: TGTGCCAGCAGCTTCGTCCCAGCGGGAGGACTCAATGAGCAGTTCTTC.

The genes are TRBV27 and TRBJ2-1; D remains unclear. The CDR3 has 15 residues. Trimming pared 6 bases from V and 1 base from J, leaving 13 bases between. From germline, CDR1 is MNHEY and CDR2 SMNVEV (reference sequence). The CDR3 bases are TGTGCCAGCAGCCAGACCGAGGCTTCCTACAATGAGCAGTTCTTC. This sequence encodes CASSQTEASYNEQFF.

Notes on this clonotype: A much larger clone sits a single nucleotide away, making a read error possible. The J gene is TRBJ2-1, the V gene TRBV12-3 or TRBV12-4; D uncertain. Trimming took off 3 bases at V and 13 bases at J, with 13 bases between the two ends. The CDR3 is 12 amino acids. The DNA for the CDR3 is TGTGCCAGCAGTTTTCCTGGCGAGACCCAGTTCTTC. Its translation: CASSFPGETQFF.

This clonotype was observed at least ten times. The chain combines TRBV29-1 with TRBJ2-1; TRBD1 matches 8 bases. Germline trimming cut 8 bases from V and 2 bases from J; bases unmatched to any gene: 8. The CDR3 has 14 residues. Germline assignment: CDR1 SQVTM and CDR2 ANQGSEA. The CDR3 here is CSTPDRDPYNEQFF. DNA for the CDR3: TGCAGCACCCCGGACAGGGACCCCTACAATGAGCAGTTCTTC.

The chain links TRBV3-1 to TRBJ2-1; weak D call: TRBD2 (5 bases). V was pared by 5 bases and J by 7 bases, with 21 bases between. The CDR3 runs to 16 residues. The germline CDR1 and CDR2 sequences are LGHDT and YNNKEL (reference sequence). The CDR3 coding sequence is TGTGCCAGCAGCTTCTGGACTCCCACCGACGGGAATGAGCAGTTCTTC. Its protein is CASSFWTPTDGNEQFF.

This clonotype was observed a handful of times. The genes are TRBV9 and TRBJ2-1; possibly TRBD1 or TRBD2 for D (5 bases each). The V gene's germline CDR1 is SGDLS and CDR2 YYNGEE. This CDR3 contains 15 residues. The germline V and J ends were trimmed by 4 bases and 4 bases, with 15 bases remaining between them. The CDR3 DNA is TGTGCCAGCAGCCCGAGGGACCCATTTTACAATGAGCAGTTCTTC. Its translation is CASSPRDPFYNEQFF.

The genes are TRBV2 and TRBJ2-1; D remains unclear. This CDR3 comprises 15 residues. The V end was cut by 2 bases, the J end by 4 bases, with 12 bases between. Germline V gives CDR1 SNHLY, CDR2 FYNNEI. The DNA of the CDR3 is TGTGCCAGCAGTGAACAGGCTAACCTATACAATGAGCAGTTCTTC. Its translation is CASSEQANLYNEQFF.